The 27 T cell receptor beta chains reported below all come from one sample, sequenced in a study of blood T cell repertoires in COVID-19. Repertoires were generated with immunoSEQ multiplex PCR, while TCRdb's copy carries only in-frame clones and drops some. Of fewer than 100,000 clones listed, 65% to 90% are singletons. The sequencing input was peripheral blood. The receptors derive from a man aged 60 to 75 with acute or convalescent COVID-19.

This chain joins TRBV10-3 and TRBJ1-3; D gene ambiguous. Trimming removed 8 bases at V and 0 bases at J, with 5 bases between. Germline loops: CDR1 ENHRY, CDR2 SYGVKD. The CDR3 spans 12 residues. DNA of the CDR3: TGTGCCATCCCGGTCTCTGGAAACACCATATATTTT. Its translation: CAIPVSGNTIYF.

This chain joins TRBV4-1 and TRBJ2-5, with 7 nucleotides matching TRBD1. The CDR3 is 13 amino acids. Germline CDR1 is MGHRA and CDR2 is YSYEKL. V trimming: 4 bases; J trimming: 4 bases; junction bases outside the gene matches: 3. CDR3 in DNA: TGCGCCAGCAGCCCGAGACAGGGAGAGACCCAGTACTTC. Protein product: CASSPRQGETQYF.

The chain combines TRBV7-3 with TRBJ2-5; 7 bases match TRBD2. The V and J ends lost 5 bases and 3 bases, in that order; junction bases with no gene match: 3. CDR1 and CDR2 (germline): SGHTA, FQGTGA. This CDR3 comprises 13 residues. The CDR3 here is CASSARGEETQYF. The CDR3 nucleotides read TGTGCCAGCAGCGCCCGGGGGGAAGAGACCCAGTACTTC.

A single count supports this clone. Here the CDR3 reads CASMFGQGSYEQYF. For the CDR3, the DNA is TGTGCCAGCATGTTTGGACAGGGGTCCTACGAGCAGTACTTC. The chain carries TRBV6-5 and TRBJ2-7; 9 bases match TRBD1. Germline V gene lookup returns CDR1 MNHEY and CDR2 SVGAGI. The CDR3 contains 14 residues. J was trimmed by 1 base and V by 7 bases; bases with no gene match: 5.

The genes are TRBV25-1 and TRBJ1-3; D gene uncertain. Germline-derived CDR1 and CDR2 are MGHDK and SYGVNS. This CDR3 is built from 14 residues. Deletions cut 4 bases from V and 0 bases from J, with 7 bases between. The DNA for the CDR3 is TGTGCCAGCAGTGCCAGGATCTCTGGAAACACCATATATTTT. Translating gives CASSARISGNTIYF.

This chain connects TRBV30 to TRBJ2-7; D perhaps matches TRBD1 (5 bases). CDR1 is GTSNPN, CDR2 SVGIG, per germline (reference sequence). Trimming took 0 bases from V and 6 from J, leaving 18 bases between them. There are 15 residues in the CDR3. The CDR3 DNA follows: TGTGCCTGGAGTGTACAAGGCAGGGCACCTCCCGAGCAGTACTTC. Encoded protein: CAWSVQGRAPPEQYF.

The chain combines TRBV19 with TRBJ1-5; D not resolved. The CDR3 loop spans 16 amino acids. Trimming took off 5 bases at V and 4 bases at J, with 18 bases between the two ends. The germline V gene encodes CDR1 LNHDA and CDR2 SQIVND (reference sequence). The CDR3 protein is CASSGSLPSGNQPQHF. The DNA for the CDR3 is TGTGCCAGTAGTGGGAGCCTGCCATCGGGAAATCAGCCCCAGCATTTT.

This clone was picked up one time. The chain carries TRBV15 and TRBJ1-5; weak D call: TRBD1 (5 bases). This CDR3 contains 16 residues. CDR1 is LNHNV and CDR2 is YYDKDF in the germline V gene (reference sequence). V was pared by 3 bases and J by 5 bases, with 17 bases between. The CDR3 nucleotides read TGTGCCACCAGCAGGATACAGGCTAGGGCTGATCAGCCCCAGCATTTT. This gives the protein CATSRIQARADQPQHF.

The gene calls are TRBV16 and TRBJ1-5, with 9 bases matching TRBD1. CDR1 is KGHSY and CDR2 is FQNENV in the germline V gene. This CDR3 has 15 residues. V lost 5 bases, J lost 6 bases, and 8 bases stayed unmatched. The CDR3, as DNA: TGTGCCAGCAGCGTTACAGGGGGCGCGAGTCAGCCCCAGCATTTT. Translated, it gives CASSVTGGASQPQHF.

The V gene is TRBV7-2, the J gene TRBJ2-3; D is possibly TRBD1 (5 bases). CDR3 size: 15 residues. Germline V gene sequence: CDR1 SGHTA, CDR2 FQGNSA. Trimming cost V 3 bases and J 3 bases, with 13 bases left between them. The CDR3 reads CASSLQGVSTDTQYF. The CDR3 DNA reads as TGTGCCAGCAGCTTGCAGGGCGTTTCTACAGATACGCAGTATTTT.

This clone was found once. The chain has TRBV27 and TRBJ2-7, with TRBD2 matching over 9 bases. The V gene end was trimmed by 3 bases and the J gene end by 7 bases; junction bases not matched to a gene: 1. The germline gives CDR1 MNHEY, CDR2 SMNVEV (reference sequence). This CDR3 is 12 amino acids long. The CDR3: CASSLRGGEQYF. For the CDR3, the DNA is TGTGCCAGCAGTTTGCGGGGGGGGGAGCAGTACTTC.

This clone has only one observation. The V call is TRBV30, the J call TRBJ2-2; the match to TRBD2 covers 8 bases. The CDR3 has 15 residues. The germline CDR1 and CDR2 sequences are GTSNPN and SVGIG (reference sequence). V lost 8 bases and J lost 5; bases outside the gene matches: 13. The CDR3 DNA sequence: TGTGCCCGCCTCGCAGCGGGAGTGGAAACCGGGGAGCTGTTTTTT. Its translation: CARLAAGVETGELFF.

V and J are TRBV30 and TRBJ2-1; TRBD2 is a possible D gene (7 bases). CDR1 is GTSNPN and CDR2 is SVGIG in the germline V gene (reference sequence). Trimming pared 1 base from V and 10 bases from J, leaving 23 bases between. The CDR3 is 16 amino acids. DNA for the CDR3: TGTGCCTGGAGTGCCCCCCGAGGCGGGGGCCGGGAGGAGCAGTTCTTC. Its protein is CAWSAPRGGGREEQFF.

V usage is TRBV5-6 and J usage is TRBJ2-2; weak D call: TRBD2 (6 bases). From germline, CDR1 is SGHDT and CDR2 YYEEEE. V lost 0 bases and J 7 bases, leaving 10 bases between the germline ends. There are 14 residues in the CDR3. CDR3: CASSLDSGYGELFF. The CDR3 DNA reads as TGTGCCAGCAGCTTGGATAGCGGTTACGGGGAGCTGTTTTTT.

V gene TRBV2 combines with J gene TRBJ1-5; tentatively, D is TRBD1 (5 bases). This CDR3 comprises 15 residues. V was clipped by 2 bases and J by 1 base, with 9 bases between them. Germline values: CDR1 SNHLY, CDR2 FYNNEI. The CDR3 sequence: CASSETQGSNQPQHF. The CDR3 DNA is TGTGCCAGCAGTGAAACCCAGGGAAGCAATCAGCCCCAGCATTTT.

The chain employs TRBV28 and TRBJ2-1; no clear D. The CDR3 extends over 12 amino acids. V was cut by 3 bases and J by 4 bases, with 4 bases left in between. Germline values: CDR1 MDHEN, CDR2 SYDVKM. CDR3 sequence: CASSLSYNEQFF. In DNA form, the CDR3 reads TGTGCCAGCAGTTTGTCTTACAATGAGCAGTTCTTC.

V is TRBV30 and J is TRBJ2-1; D might be TRBD1 (5 bases). Trimming stripped 4 bases from V and 0 bases from J, with 10 bases between. CDR1 is GTSNPN and CDR2 is SVGIG in the germline V gene (reference sequence). The CDR3 is 14 residues long. The CDR3 DNA follows: TGTGCCTGGAAGCAGGGCCTCTCCTACAATGAGCAGTTCTTC. Protein product: CAWKQGLSYNEQFF.

The chain carries TRBV6-1 and TRBJ2-7, with TRBD1 identical over 7 bases. Germline CDR1 reads MNHNS; CDR2 reads SASEGT. The CDR3 is 15 amino acids. J gave up 2 bases and V 2 bases, and 6 bases lay outside the gene matches. CDR3 region: CASSEIGTVAYEQYF. CDR3 bases: TGTGCCAGCAGTGAAATCGGGACAGTTGCCTACGAGCAGTACTTC.

This clone was observed a single time. The chain links TRBV5-1 to TRBJ2-1; the match to TRBD2 covers 8 bases. V shed 0 bases and J 7 bases; nucleotides not matched to a gene: 6. From germline, CDR1 is SGHRS and CDR2 YFSETQ. This CDR3 spans 15 amino acids. CDR3 residues: CASSLGAGAGNEQFF. CDR3 DNA sequence: TGCGCCAGCAGCTTGGGAGCGGGGGCTGGGAATGAGCAGTTCTTC.

The chain is built from TRBV11-3 and TRBJ2-1; unclear D gene. The CDR3 is 14 amino acids. Per germline, CDR1 SGHNT and CDR2 YENEEA. V dropped 1 base and J dropped 6 bases, with 10 bases sitting between them. CDR3 bases: TGTGCCAGCAGCTTAGCCACGAGATCCAATGAGCAGTTCTTC. It codes for CASSLATRSNEQFF.

The chain links TRBV3-1 (or the pseudogene TRBV3-2) to TRBJ2-2; weak D call: TRBD2 (6 bases). The CDR3 loop spans 15 amino acids. Between the trimmed V and J ends, which lost 4 bases and 4 bases, there was a span of 13 bases. Germline CDR1 LGHDT, CDR2 YNNKEL (reference sequence). The CDR3 region has the DNA TGTGCCAGCAGCCCATTGGGACTCCTCACCGGGGAGCTGTTTTTT. It yields the protein CASSPLGLLTGELFF.

The chain has TRBV3-1 (or the pseudogene TRBV3-2) and TRBJ1-1; no clear D gene. Trimming removed 5 bases at V and 0 bases at J, with 7 bases between. CDR1 LGHDT and CDR2 YNNKEL come from the germline V gene (reference sequence). The CDR3 consists of 13 residues. CDR3 amino acids: CASSSFMNTEAFF. Written as DNA, the CDR3 is TGTGCCAGCAGCTCCTTTATGAACACTGAAGCTTTCTTT.

This clone was seen a few times. This sequence joins TRBV7-9 and TRBJ1-1; maybe TRBD1 (5 bases). Germline assignment: CDR1 SEHNR and CDR2 FQNEAQ (reference sequence). V lost 7 bases to trimming and J lost 8 bases, with 14 bases between them. CDR3 length: 12 amino acids. The CDR3 nucleotides are TGTGCCAGCAAAACCGGCGCAGGGGAAGCTTTCTTT. Translation: CASKTGAGEAFF.

CDR3 region: CASSLASNREETQYF. The CDR3 region has the DNA TGTGCCAGCAGCTTAGCGAGTAACAGGGAAGAGACCCAGTACTTC. The V gene is TRBV7-2, the J gene TRBJ2-5, with D tentatively TRBD1 (6 bases). Looked up from germline, CDR1 is SGHTA and CDR2 is FQGNSA. CDR3 length: 15 residues. V lost 0 bases and J 3 bases, leaving 11 bases between the germline ends.

This clone was recorded a few times. Other DNA sequences in this specimen translate into the identical CDR3. This rearrangement joins TRBV13 to TRBJ2-7; 11 bases match TRBD2. The V and J ends lost 4 bases and 6 bases, in that order; junction bases with no gene match: 8. In germline, CDR1 is PRHDT, CDR2 FYEKMQ (reference sequence). This CDR3 region has 15 residues. The CDR3 loop is CASSSGYSGGVEQYF. Written as DNA, the CDR3 is TGTGCCAGCAGCTCGGGTTATAGCGGGGGGGTCGAGCAGTACTTC.

This clone was counted a single time. The rearrangement uses TRBV6-5 and TRBJ1-4; TRBD1 agrees at 7 bases. The CDR3 is made up of 15 amino acids. V was clipped by 1 base and J by 11 bases; unmatched bases: 10. Germline V gives CDR1 MNHEY, CDR2 SVGAGI. The CDR3 loop is CASSYFRQGIWKLFF. CDR3 DNA: TGTGCCAGCAGTTACTTCCGACAGGGAATTTGGAAACTGTTTTTT.

The J gene is TRBJ1-1, the V gene TRBV7-2; tentative D call: TRBD1 (5 bases). The germline CDR1 and CDR2 sequences are SGHTA and FQGNSA. CDR3 length: 15 residues. V shed 7 bases and J shed 3 bases, with 18 bases lying between them. CDR3 sequence (DNA): TGTGCCAGCACTTTAGGGGAGGGGCGGGACACTGAAGCTTTCTTT. This sequence encodes CASTLGEGRDTEAFF.